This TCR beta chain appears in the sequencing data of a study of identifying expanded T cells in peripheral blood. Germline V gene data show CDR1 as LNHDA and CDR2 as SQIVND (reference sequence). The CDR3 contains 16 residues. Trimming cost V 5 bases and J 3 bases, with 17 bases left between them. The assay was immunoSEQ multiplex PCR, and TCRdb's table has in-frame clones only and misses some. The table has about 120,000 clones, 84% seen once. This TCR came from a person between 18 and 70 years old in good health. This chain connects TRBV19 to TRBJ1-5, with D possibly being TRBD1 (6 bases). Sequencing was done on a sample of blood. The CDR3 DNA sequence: TGTGCCAGTAGTGCCCGCGGTGACAGGCTCAATCAGCCCCAGCATTTT. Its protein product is CASSARGDRLNQPQHF.